Below, 17 T cell receptor beta chains from the same sample are listed, as sequenced in a study of regulatory T cells in long-lasting Graves disease. Documented time point: newly diagnosed GD, antithyroid drugs for less than 3 months. PBMC-derived RNA was used for the TCR library. Sequencing libraries for TCR beta were prepared with iRepertoire HTBI primers and Arm-PCR of CDR3 regions. Via MiXCR, TCRdb re-called the multiplex PCR reads, giving one row per CDR3 protein. The sample has fewer than 650,000 distinct CDR3 sequences, about 16% seen once. The same specimen was also included in a second study, on T cells in Graves' hyperthyroidism and ophthalmopathy.

The sequencing used peripheral blood mononuclear cells (PBMCs), collected at new diagnosis, from a patient treated with antithyroid drugs. The receptors derive from a man younger than 35 with Graves disease.

The gene calls are TRBV28 and TRBJ2-5; 9 bases match TRBD1. Germline V gene lookup returns CDR1 MDHEN and CDR2 SYDVKM. This CDR3 has 16 residues. The junction had 7 bases not matched to a gene; V was cut back by 4 bases and J by 1 base. The CDR3 here is CASSSPGQGFQETQYF. In nucleotides, the CDR3 is TGTGCCAGCAGTTCCCCGGGACAGGGATTCCAAGAGACCCAGTACTTC.

This clonotype came up many times. The chain combines TRBV6-2 or TRBV6-3 with TRBJ1-1, with D unclear. The CDR3 has 13 amino acids. Germline lookup yields CDR1 MNHEY and CDR2 SVGEGT. Trimming stripped 0 bases from V and 5 bases from J, with 7 bases between. CDR3 coding DNA: TGTGCCAGCAGTTACTCTAGGGTGACTGAAGCTTTCTTT. This gives the protein CASSYSRVTEAFF.

This clonotype appeared many times. This chain links TRBV20-1 with TRBJ2-1; D remains unclear. Germline V gives CDR1 DFQATT, CDR2 SNEGSKA (reference sequence). Trimming stripped 7 bases from V and 3 bases from J, with 10 bases between. This CDR3 contains 12 residues. CDR3 sequence reads: CSGTRGYNEQFF. DNA of the CDR3: TGCAGTGGGACCCGCGGCTACAATGAGCAGTTCTTC.

The rearrangement joins TRBV7-9 to TRBJ1-5; D unresolved. The CDR3 consists of 15 residues. The V gene's germline CDR1 is SEHNR and CDR2 FQNEAQ (reference sequence). Trimming took off 5 bases at V and 4 bases at J, with 15 bases between the two ends. The CDR3 reads CASSGYGERNQPQHF. CDR3 sequence (DNA): TGTGCCAGCAGCGGGTACGGGGAGAGGAATCAGCCCCAGCATTTT.

The table lists this clonotype with many counts. The chain joins TRBV3-1 to TRBJ1-2, with 8 positions matching TRBD1. The ends lost 0 bases at V and 8 bases at J; junction bases unmatched: 5. Germline V lookup: CDR1 LGHDT, CDR2 YNNKEL (reference sequence). This CDR3 has 14 residues. The CDR3 protein is CASSQDPGGDGYTF. CDR3 coding DNA: TGTGCCAGCAGCCAAGATCCAGGGGGCGACGGCTACACCTTC.

The V gene is TRBV4-1, the J gene TRBJ2-7; D is perhaps TRBD2 (6 bases). Germline-derived CDR1 and CDR2 are MGHRA and YSYEKL. The CDR3 covers 14 residues. Trimming cost V 0 bases and J 6 bases, with 12 bases left between them. The chain's CDR3 is CASSQDTGVGEQYF. CDR3 in DNA: TGCGCCAGCAGCCAAGATACGGGGGTCGGCGAGCAGTACTTC.

The rearrangement uses TRBV5-1 and TRBJ1-2, with 8 nucleotides matching TRBD1. The V segment lost 4 bases and the J segment 4 bases; nucleotides outside the gene matches: 9. The CDR3 extends over 15 amino acids. Germline CDR1 SGHRS, CDR2 YFSETQ. CDR3 nucleotides: TGCGCCAGCAGCCACCGACAGGGGCTCAGCTATGGCTACACCTTC. Its protein product is CASSHRQGLSYGYTF.

This clonotype was found many times. The genes are TRBV6-2 or TRBV6-3 and TRBJ2-7, with D maybe TRBD2 (6 bases). CDR3 length: 17 amino acids. Germline lookup yields CDR1 MNHEY and CDR2 SVGEGT. Deletions cut 6 bases from V and 1 base from J, with 22 bases between. The chain's CDR3 is CASSARLVRDGSYEQYF. For the CDR3, the DNA is TGTGCCAGCAGCGCCCGACTAGTCCGGGACGGATCCTACGAGCAGTACTTC.

At least ten counts were recorded for this clonotype. The chain carries TRBV12-3 or TRBV12-4 and TRBJ2-1; 11 bases fit TRBD1. This CDR3 is built from 14 residues. The V segment lost 8 bases and the J segment 5 bases; nucleotides outside the gene matches: 5. The CDR3 sequence is CASLPGQGDNEQFF. The CDR3 region has the DNA TGTGCCAGCCTACCGGGACAGGGGGACAATGAGCAGTTCTTC.

A few counts support this clonotype. The chain joins TRBV12-3 or TRBV12-4 to TRBJ2-3, with 9 bases matching TRBD2. V shed 5 bases and J 8 bases; nucleotides not matched to a gene: 8. This CDR3 is 14 amino acids long. CDR3 bases: TGTGCCAGCAGTCGCTCCTCTAGCGGGACTACGCAGTATTTT. Translating gives CASSRSSSGTTQYF.

Ten or more counts support this clonotype. The V call is TRBV12-3 or TRBV12-4, the J call TRBJ2-7; TRBD1 might be the D (6 bases). CDR3 length: 17 amino acids. V was pared by 2 bases and J by 0 bases, with 17 bases between. This CDR3 is CASSLSLGDRSSYEQYF. CDR3 DNA sequence: TGTGCCAGCAGTTTAAGCCTTGGTGACAGGAGCTCCTACGAGCAGTACTTC.

This clonotype appeared many times. The chain couples TRBV28 to TRBJ1-2, with D possibly TRBD1 on 6 matching bases. This CDR3 region has 13 residues. Germline V lookup: CDR1 MDHEN, CDR2 SYDVKM. The V gene lost 5 bases and the J gene lost 8 bases, with 15 bases spanning the gap. The chain's CDR3 is CASSPRGGLGYTF. DNA for the CDR3: TGTGCCAGCAGTCCCAGGGGCGGGCTAGGCTACACCTTC.

The chain is built from TRBV27 and TRBJ2-7; D might be TRBD2 (6 bases). This CDR3 is built from 14 residues. V was trimmed by 4 bases and J by 6 bases, leaving 16 bases between them. Germline V gene lookup returns CDR1 MNHEY and CDR2 SMNVEV (reference sequence). CDR3 region: CASSSGTPHVEQYF. CDR3 nucleotides: TGTGCCAGCAGTTCCGGGACTCCCCACGTCGAGCAGTACTTC.

The chain links TRBV18 to TRBJ2-7; 9 nucleotides line up with TRBD2. CDR1 and CDR2 from the germline V gene are KGHSH and LQKENI. The length of the CDR3 is 15 residues. The ends lost 0 bases at V and 3 bases at J; junction bases unmatched: 3. DNA of the CDR3: TGTGCCAGCTCACCACCTAGCGGGAGTTTCTACGAGCAGTACTTC. Translating it yields CASSPPSGSFYEQYF.

This clonotype was seen repeatedly, ten times or more. The chain carries TRBV20-1 and TRBJ2-2; the match to TRBD2 covers 8 bases. The germline gives CDR1 DFQATT, CDR2 SNEGSKA (reference sequence). The CDR3 covers 15 residues. With 6 bases clipped from V and 5 bases from J, the junction kept 11 bases outside the gene matches. The CDR3 spells CSAPERGYGTGELFF. Written as DNA, the CDR3 is TGCAGTGCCCCTGAGCGGGGGTATGGAACCGGGGAGCTGTTTTTT.

This clonotype has only a few counts. A far more abundant clone sits one base away, making this likely a read error. J is TRBJ2-7 and V is TRBV7-3, with 11 bases that match TRBD1. The assigned J gene may be wrong: the sequence end matches TRBJ2-5 better. Germline V gene lookup returns CDR1 SGHTA and CDR2 FQGTGA. The CDR3 spans 16 residues. The CDR3 sequence: CASSLMGTGGIGTQYF. Written as DNA, the CDR3 is TGTGCCAGCAGCTTAATGGGGACAGGGGGGATAGGGACCCAGTACTTC.

This clonotype was counted only a few times. Given a much more abundant clone one base away, this may be a read error. The chain recombines TRBV2 with TRBJ2-1, with 11 bases matching TRBD1. This CDR3 comprises 15 residues. CDR1 and CDR2 (germline): SNHLY, FYNNEI. The ends lost 6 bases at V and 11 bases at J; junction bases unmatched: 12. The CDR3 loop is CASRFGTGGPHKQFF. CDR3 DNA: TGTGCCAGCAGGTTCGGGACAGGGGGTCCCCATAAGCAGTTCTTC.